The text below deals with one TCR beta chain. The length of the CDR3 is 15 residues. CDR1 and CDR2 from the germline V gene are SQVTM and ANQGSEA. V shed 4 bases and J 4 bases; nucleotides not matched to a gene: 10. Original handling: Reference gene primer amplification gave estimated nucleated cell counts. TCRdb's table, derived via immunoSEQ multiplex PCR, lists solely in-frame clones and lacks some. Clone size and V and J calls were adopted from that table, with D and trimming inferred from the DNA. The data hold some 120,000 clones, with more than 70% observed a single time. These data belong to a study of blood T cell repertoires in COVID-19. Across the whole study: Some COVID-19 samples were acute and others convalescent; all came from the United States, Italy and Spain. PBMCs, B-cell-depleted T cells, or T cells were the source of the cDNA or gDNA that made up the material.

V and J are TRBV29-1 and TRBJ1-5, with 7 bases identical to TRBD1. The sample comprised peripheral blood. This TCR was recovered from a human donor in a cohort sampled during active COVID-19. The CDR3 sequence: CSVATSRDRNQPQHF. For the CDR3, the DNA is TGCAGCGTTGCCACTTCCCGGGACAGAAATCAGCCCCAGCATTTT.